The 24 T cell receptor beta chains below were found in one sample sequenced in a study of T-cell reconstitution after alpha-beta-depleted transplantation in children. Unique molecular identifiers were used to barcode this TCRbeta library. TCRdb passed the PCR reads through MiXCR, listing each CDR3 protein once. Among about 980,000 distinct CDR3 sequences listed, under 30% were seen once. The sample here was PBMCs, mostly from graft donor cells, taken 360 days after TCRalphabeta/CD19-depleted stem cell transplant. The source of these receptors is a boy under three years old who had a stem cell transplant for SCID, so the T cells may come from the graft donor.

This clonotype was seen more than once but under ten times. This chain joins TRBV5-1 and TRBJ2-2; D is possibly TRBD2 (6 bases). Deletions cut 4 bases from V and 6 bases from J, with 13 bases between. The CDR3 runs 14 residues. Germline lookup yields CDR1 SGHRS and CDR2 YFSETQ. The CDR3 nucleotides read TGCGCCAGCAGCGAGCTAGGAGGGGCCGGGGAGCTGTTTTTT. It is translated as CASSELGGAGELFF. The full variable domain, completed using reference TRBV5-1 and TRBJ2-2, is KAGVTQTPRYLIKTRGQQVTLSCSPISGHRSVSWYQQTPGQGLQFLFEYFSETQRNKGNFPGRFSGRQFSNSRSEMNVSTLELGDSALYLCASSELGGAGELFFGEGSRLTVL.

This chain links TRBV5-1 with TRBJ2-7, with D maybe TRBD2 (5 bases). Germline-derived CDR1 and CDR2 are SGHRS and YFSETQ. Trimming took 4 bases from V and 2 from J, leaving 16 bases between them. This CDR3 region has 15 residues. CDR3 in amino acids: CASSPDPGVTYEQYF. The CDR3 DNA reads as TGCGCCAGCAGCCCGGATCCCGGGGTTACCTACGAGCAGTACTTC.

The V call is TRBV3-1, the J call TRBJ1-3, with D possibly TRBD1 on 5 matching bases. CDR3 length: 13 amino acids. The germline V and J ends were trimmed by 3 bases and 4 bases, with 7 bases remaining between them. Germline V gives CDR1 LGHDT, CDR2 YNNKEL (reference sequence). The DNA for the CDR3 is TGTGCCAGCAGCCACCGACAGGGAAACACCATATATTTT. Protein product: CASSHRQGNTIYF. Using reference TRBV3-1 and TRBJ1-3 for the parts outside the CDR3, the full variable domain is DTAVSQTPKYLVTQMGNDKSIKCEQNLGHDTMYWYKQDSKKFLKIMFSYNNKELIINETVPNRFSPKSPDKAHLNLHINSLELGDSAVYFCASSHRQGNTIYFGEGSWLTVV.

This chain uses TRBV11-2 with TRBJ1-6; 8 bases match TRBD1. V gave up 4 bases and J gave up 3 bases; unmatched junction bases: 8. The CDR3 covers 17 residues. CDR1 and CDR2 from the germline V gene are SGHAT and FQNNGV. CDR3 residues: CASSWGRGRDYNSPLHF. The CDR3 DNA sequence: TGTGCCAGCAGCTGGGGCAGGGGGCGAGACTATAATTCACCCCTCCACTTT.

This clonotype was found a few times. The CDR3 sequence is CASSTRGVAVTYEQYF. CDR3 DNA: TGTGCCAGCAGTACTAGAGGGGTAGCGGTTACCTACGAGCAGTACTTC. The chain uses TRBV28 and TRBJ2-7; D possibly corresponds to TRBD2 (6 bases). With 5 bases removed from V and 2 bases from J, the gap between germline ends came to 19 bases. Germline CDR1 is MDHEN and CDR2 is SYDVKM. This CDR3 has 16 residues.

This chain connects TRBV5-1 to TRBJ1-5; D not resolved. Germline V gene data show CDR1 as SGHRS and CDR2 as YFSETQ. Trimming took 0 bases from V and 0 from J, leaving 7 bases between them. The CDR3 spans 15 residues. In nucleotides, the CDR3 is TGCGCCAGCAGCTTGGGACCTCCTAGCAATCAGCCCCAGCATTTT. Its translation: CASSLGPPSNQPQHF.

The sample holds a few counts of this clonotype. The J gene is TRBJ2-7, the V gene TRBV6-1, with TRBD2 matching over 10 bases. Trimming took 6 bases from V and 5 from J; bases not matched to a gene: 16. This CDR3 region has 17 residues. CDR1 and CDR2 from the germline V gene are MNHNS and SASEGT. CDR3 DNA: TGTGCCAGCAGCCTCCACGTCCCCGGGACTAGCGTCCACGAGCAGTACTTC. Its translation: CASSLHVPGTSVHEQYF.

The V and J genes are TRBV18 and TRBJ2-1; TRBD1 matches at 7 bases. Germline values: CDR1 KGHSH, CDR2 LQKENI. The CDR3 contains 16 residues. Trimming removed 0 bases from V and 8 bases from J; junction bases left unmatched: 10. The CDR3 is CASSPPNRGPQYEQFF. CDR3 coding DNA: TGTGCCAGCTCACCACCCAACAGGGGTCCCCAATATGAGCAGTTCTTC.

The CDR3 nucleotides read TGTGCCAGCAGTCGTGGGGGCCGCTACGAGCAGTACTTC. Amino acid sequence: CASSRGGRYEQYF. The chain couples TRBV27 to TRBJ2-7; D might be TRBD1 (6 bases). CDR1 MNHEY and CDR2 SMNVEV come from the germline V gene (reference sequence). The CDR3 is 13 residues long. The V end lost 5 bases, the J end lost 3 bases, and 11 bases lay between the germline ends.

This chain uses TRBV29-1 with TRBJ1-1, with 9 bases fitting TRBD1. Looked up from germline, CDR1 is SQVTM and CDR2 is ANQGSEA. The CDR3 runs to 15 residues. V trimming: 6 bases; J trimming: 7 bases; junction bases outside the gene matches: 15. In DNA form, the CDR3 reads TGCAGCGTGAGGCGTGGACAGGGGAGAAGGGGTGAAGCTTTCTTT. Translating it yields CSVRRGQGRRGEAFF.

This clonotype appeared a few times. The chain has TRBV12-3 or TRBV12-4 and TRBJ2-3; tentative D call: TRBD2 (7 bases). The CDR3 totals 15 residues. Trimming stripped 8 bases from V and 5 bases from J, with 20 bases between. The CDR3 coding sequence is TGTGCCAGCTGTACGGGGGGCGTTCTAGGAGATACGCAGTATTTT. Protein sequence: CASCTGGVLGDTQYF.

The chain employs TRBV5-5 and TRBJ1-1; D is possibly TRBD1 (5 bases). Trimming pared 7 bases from V and 4 bases from J, leaving 14 bases between. This CDR3 contains 13 residues. The V gene's germline CDR1 is SGHKS and CDR2 YYEKEE (reference sequence). DNA of the CDR3: TGTGCCAGCCACGGGGGGGGTACCACTGAAGCTTTCTTT. It yields the protein CASHGGGTTEAFF.

The V and J genes are TRBV10-3 and TRBJ2-3; D possibly uses TRBD1 or TRBD2 (6 bases each). The CDR3 covers 14 residues. Germline V lookup: CDR1 ENHRY, CDR2 SYGVKD. Trimming pared 3 bases from V and 3 bases from J, leaving 10 bases between. CDR3 DNA: TGTGCCATCAGTGACACAGGGAGGACAGATACGCAGTATTTT. Translating it yields CAISDTGRTDTQYF.

This clonotype was seen only a few times. The CDR3 coding sequence is TGTGCCTGGAGTGCCGTGGGGTCTGATACGCAGTATTTT. It specifies CAWSAVGSDTQYF. The chain recombines TRBV30 with TRBJ2-3; D is unresolved. V gave up 1 base and J gave up 6 bases, with 11 bases separating them. This CDR3 has 13 amino acids. CDR1 is GTSNPN, CDR2 SVGIG, per germline (reference sequence).

This clonotype occurred a few times. The chain combines TRBV28 with TRBJ1-5; TRBD1 aligns across 8 bases. CDR1 and CDR2 (germline): MDHEN, SYDVKM. The CDR3 is made up of 15 amino acids. V trimming: 8 bases; J trimming: 1 base; junction bases outside the gene matches: 7. CDR3 DNA: TGTGCCAGCCAACCAGGGGGCAGGAGCAATCAGCCCCAGCATTTT. It codes for CASQPGGRSNQPQHF.

This clonotype was detected a few times. The chain joins TRBV5-1 to TRBJ1-1; tentatively, D is TRBD1 (6 bases). The length of the CDR3 is 15 residues. Germline V lookup: CDR1 SGHRS, CDR2 YFSETQ. V lost 4 bases and J 8 bases, leaving 21 bases between the germline ends. The CDR3: CASSTNRDPWDEAFF. The CDR3 region has the DNA TGCGCCAGCAGCACTAACAGGGATCCCTGGGACGAAGCTTTCTTT.

The CDR3 DNA follows: TGTGCCAGCAGTCATGGACAGGGAAGGGGCCCCTATGGCTACACCTTC. The encoded protein is CASSHGQGRGPYGYTF. This chain uses TRBV12-3 or TRBV12-4 with TRBJ1-2, with 8 positions matching TRBD1. V lost 5 bases, J lost 4 bases, and 12 bases stayed unmatched. The CDR3 has 16 amino acids.

This clonotype showed up many times. The chain employs TRBV20-1 and TRBJ2-7, with TRBD2 as a possible D gene (5 bases). The length of the CDR3 is 16 residues. The V end was cut by 4 bases, the J end by 3 bases, with 22 bases between. Germline V gene lookup returns CDR1 DFQATT and CDR2 SNEGSKA (reference sequence). CDR3 bases: TGCAGTGCTACCTTAGCGCGGCCAAGTTTCAACTACGAGCAGTACTTC. Its protein is CSATLARPSFNYEQYF.

The chain is built from TRBV12-3 or TRBV12-4 and TRBJ1-6, with 7 bases matching TRBD1. The CDR3 consists of 15 residues. J lost 3 bases, V lost 6 bases, and 5 bases had no gene match. This CDR3 is CASSYRGGYNSPLHF. CDR3 nucleotide sequence: TGTGCCAGCAGCTACAGGGGTGGCTATAATTCACCCCTCCACTTT.

This chain joins TRBV5-1 and TRBJ2-6; D call uncertain. V was clipped by 0 bases and J by 3 bases, with 16 bases between them. The CDR3 is 18 amino acids. CDR1 SGHRS and CDR2 YFSETQ come from the germline V gene. The CDR3 bases are TGCGCCAGCAGCTTGGGATTGAACGATTGGGTTGGGGCCAACGTCCTGACTTTC. It encodes CASSLGLNDWVGANVLTF.

This clonotype was seen a few times. This chain joins TRBV20-1 and TRBJ2-1, with 7 bases matching TRBD2. Unmatched junction bases numbered 23, after V lost 0 bases and J lost 0 bases. The CDR3 length is 22 residues. Per the germline V gene, CDR1 is DFQATT and CDR2 is SNEGSKA (reference sequence). The DNA of the CDR3 is TGCAGTGCTAGAGATACGAATGGGGAAGCGGGGCGCAATAACCTCTCCTACAATGAGCAGTTCTTC. Its protein is CSARDTNGEAGRNNLSYNEQFF.

The CDR3 is CASSGRKGAAFQTQYF. The CDR3 DNA follows: TGTGCCAGCAGTGGAAGAAAGGGAGCGGCTTTCCAGACCCAGTACTTC. The genes are TRBV2 and TRBJ2-5; D may be TRBD2 (5 bases). The germline V and J ends were trimmed by 4 bases and 6 bases, with 21 bases remaining between them. The CDR3 is 16 residues long. Per the germline V gene, CDR1 is SNHLY and CDR2 is FYNNEI.

The V gene is TRBV11-2, the J gene TRBJ1-4; no definite D call. This CDR3 comprises 14 residues. Germline V lookup: CDR1 SGHAT, CDR2 FQNNGV. The V end was cut by 3 bases, the J end by 0 bases, with 5 bases between. The CDR3 region is CASSLGTTNEKLFF. CDR3 DNA: TGTGCCAGCAGCTTGGGTACAACTAATGAAAAACTGTTTTTT.

This clonotype has just one count. The J gene is TRBJ1-2, the V gene TRBV28, with a tentative D call TRBD1 (5 bases). V dropped 3 bases and J dropped 9 bases, with 11 bases sitting between them. Germline V gene lookup returns CDR1 MDHEN and CDR2 SYDVKM. This CDR3 contains 12 residues. CDR3 in amino acids: CASSLSRESYTF. The CDR3 bases are TGTGCCAGCAGTTTGTCCAGGGAAAGCTACACCTTC.